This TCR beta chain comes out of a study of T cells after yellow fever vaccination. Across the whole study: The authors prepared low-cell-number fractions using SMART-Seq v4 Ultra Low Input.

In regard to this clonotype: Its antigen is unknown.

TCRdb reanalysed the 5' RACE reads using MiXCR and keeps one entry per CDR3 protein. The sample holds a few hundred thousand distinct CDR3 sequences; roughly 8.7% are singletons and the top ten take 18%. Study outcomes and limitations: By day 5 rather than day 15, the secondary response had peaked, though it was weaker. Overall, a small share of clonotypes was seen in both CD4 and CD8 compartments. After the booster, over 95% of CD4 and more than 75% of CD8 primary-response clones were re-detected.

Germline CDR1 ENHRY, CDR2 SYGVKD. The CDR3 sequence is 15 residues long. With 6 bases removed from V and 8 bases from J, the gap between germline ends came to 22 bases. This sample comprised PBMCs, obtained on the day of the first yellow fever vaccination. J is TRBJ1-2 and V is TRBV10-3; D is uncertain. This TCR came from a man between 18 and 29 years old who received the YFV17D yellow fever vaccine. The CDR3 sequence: CAIRNAKDGVGGYTF. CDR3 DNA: TGTGCCATCAGAAATGCCAAGGACGGGGTAGGAGGCTACACCTTC.